This entry lists 14 T cell receptor beta chains sequenced from one sample in a study of blood T cell repertoires in COVID-19. Produced via immunoSEQ multiplex PCR; TCRdb's table is partial and in-frame only. This table has approximately 300,000 clones, more than 85% appearing once. Sequenced: PBMCs or T cells enriched from blood (not recorded which). The source of these receptors is a woman aged 25-40 years who had recovered from COVID-19.

CDR3 region: CASSPKGIQGAPQMWQPQHF. For the CDR3, the DNA is TGCGCCAGCAGCCCCAAGGGGATACAGGGGGCACCCCAAATGTGGCAGCCCCAGCATTTT. The chain carries TRBV23-1 and TRBJ1-5; 9 bases line up with TRBD1. TRBV23-1 is given ORF status, its function remaining uncertain. The length of the CDR3 is 20 residues. V lost 6 bases and J lost 7; bases outside the gene matches: 25.

V gene TRBV3-1 (or the pseudogene TRBV3-2) combines with J gene TRBJ2-3, with TRBD2 as a possible D gene (5 bases). V dropped 4 bases and J dropped 6 bases, with 17 bases sitting between them. The CDR3 has 15 residues. Germline CDR1 reads LGHDT; CDR2 reads YNNKEL (reference sequence). This CDR3 reads CASSPVLGRTDTQYF. The DNA of the CDR3 is TGTGCCAGCAGCCCAGTTTTAGGGCGGACTGATACGCAGTATTTT.

V gene TRBV2 combines with J gene TRBJ1-5; D is possibly TRBD1 (5 bases). This CDR3 is 15 amino acids long. V shed 2 bases and J shed 2 bases, with 10 bases lying between them. Germline lookup yields CDR1 SNHLY and CDR2 FYNNEI. Here the CDR3 DNA reads TGTGCCAGCAGTGAAATGCGGGGGGGCAATCAGCCCCAGCATTTT. This gives the protein CASSEMRGGNQPQHF.

The V gene is TRBV6-5, the J gene TRBJ1-3, with D maybe TRBD1 (5 bases). Trimming stripped 0 bases from V and 2 bases from J, with 8 bases between. The CDR3 runs to 15 residues. Germline loops: CDR1 MNHEY, CDR2 SVGAGI. DNA for the CDR3: TGTGCCAGCAGTTACTCAGTAGGGGCTGGAAACACCATATATTTT. Translating it yields CASSYSVGAGNTIYF.

V gene TRBV20-1 combines with J gene TRBJ2-4; 14 bases align to TRBD2. Germline lookup yields CDR1 DFQATT and CDR2 SNEGSKA (reference sequence). The junction had 13 bases not matched to a gene; V was cut back by 3 bases and J by 0 bases. The CDR3 is 20 amino acids. The CDR3 region is CSASGARLAGGTGAKNIQYF. The CDR3 region has the DNA TGCAGTGCTAGTGGGGCGAGACTAGCGGGAGGGACGGGAGCCAAAAACATTCAGTACTTC.

The chain is built from TRBV28 and TRBJ1-4; D uncertain. Germline assignment: CDR1 MDHEN and CDR2 SYDVKM. The CDR3 loop spans 13 amino acids. The V and J ends lost 1 base and 12 bases respectively, with 12 bases between them. CDR3 region: CASSLSMEGELFF. The CDR3 coding sequence is TGTGCCAGCAGTTTATCTATGGAAGGAGAACTGTTTTTT.

In DNA, the CDR3 is TGTGCCAGCAGCTCAAACAGGGCCAACACTGAAGCTTTCTTT. Its translation: CASSSNRANTEAFF. This chain uses TRBV5-4 with TRBJ1-1, with D perhaps TRBD1 (6 bases). V shed 3 bases and J shed 2 bases, with 11 bases lying between them. Germline V gene data show CDR1 as SGHNT and CDR2 as YYREEE (reference sequence). The CDR3 spans 14 residues.

The V call is TRBV19, the J call TRBJ2-7; 8 bases map to TRBD2. The CDR3 covers 14 residues. From germline, CDR1 is LNHDA and CDR2 SQIVND (reference sequence). J gave up 3 bases and V 3 bases, and 4 bases lay outside the gene matches. In DNA, the CDR3 is TGTGCCAGTAGTATTCGGGAGGGATACTACGAGCAGTACTTC. Translated: CASSIREGYYEQYF.

The gene calls are TRBV19 and TRBJ2-1; D ambiguous. V was shortened by 10 bases and J by 5 bases, with 18 bases between the two germline ends. This CDR3 has 14 amino acids. CDR1 and CDR2 (germline): LNHDA, SQIVND (reference sequence). As DNA, the CDR3 is TGTGCCACAACTGCATGGGCATCGAACAATGAGCAGTTCTTC. Protein: CATTAWASNNEQFF.

This chain uses TRBV18 with TRBJ1-4; TRBD1 aligns across 9 bases. V was pared by 2 bases and J by 8 bases, with 9 bases of the junction left unmatched. The CDR3 has 16 residues. Germline V gene data show CDR1 as KGHSH and CDR2 as LQKENI. The CDR3 bases are TGTGCCAGCTCACCATTTTCGGGACAGGGTATAGAAAAACTGTTTTTT. Its translation: CASSPFSGQGIEKLFF.

The table lists this clone with a count of one. The rearrangement uses TRBV15 and TRBJ2-7; TRBD2 matches 10 bases. The germline V gene encodes CDR1 LNHNV and CDR2 YYDKDF (reference sequence). The ends lost 2 bases at V and 3 bases at J; junction bases unmatched: 13. CDR3 size: 18 residues. CDR3 amino acids: CATSRRWPTSGANYEQYF. For the CDR3, the DNA is TGTGCCACCAGCAGACGCTGGCCCACTAGCGGGGCAAACTACGAGCAGTACTTC.

The chain uses TRBV27 and TRBJ1-5; possible D gene TRBD1, 5 bases. Germline CDR1 MNHEY, CDR2 SMNVEV (reference sequence). The V gene lost 5 bases and the J gene lost 4 bases, with 12 bases spanning the gap. The CDR3 contains 14 residues. The DNA for the CDR3 is TGTGCCAGCAGTAGTGGGGACTTTAATCAGCCCCAGCATTTT. Protein sequence: CASSSGDFNQPQHF.

This chain uses TRBV7-2 with TRBJ1-4, with TRBD1 identical over 7 bases. Losses at the gene ends were 1 base for V and 5 bases for J; bases not matched to a gene: 4. The germline V gene encodes CDR1 SGHTA and CDR2 FQGNSA. CDR3 length: 15 amino acids. The chain's CDR3 is CASSLDGRGNEKLFF. The CDR3 coding sequence is TGTGCCAGCAGCTTAGATGGCAGGGGGAATGAAAAACTGTTTTTT.

This chain connects TRBV7-9 to TRBJ1-1; TRBD1 is a possible D gene (6 bases). V lost 5 bases to trimming and J lost 10 bases, with 17 bases between them. The CDR3 is 13 amino acids. Germline values: CDR1 SEHNR, CDR2 FQNEAQ (reference sequence). The CDR3 here is CASSPGGLGRAFF. CDR3 nucleotides: TGTGCCAGCAGCCCCGGGGGGCTGGGCAGAGCTTTCTTT.